This T cell receptor beta chain came from a study of blood T cell repertoires in COVID-19. The overall study: Whether acute or convalescent, the COVID-19 samples came from the United States, Italy and Spain. PBMCs, B-cell-depleted T cells, or T cells were the source of the cDNA or gDNA that made up the material.

Cohort placement rested on clinical history that participants reported themselves. V lost 3 bases and J lost 8, with 10 bases in between. Germline V gene sequence: CDR1 LNHDA, CDR2 SQIVND (reference sequence). The CDR3 is 12 residues long. In the original analysis: Amplification of reference gene primers was used by the study to estimate nucleated cell counts. TCRdb keeps only in-frame clones here, not all; method: immunoSEQ multiplex PCR. V and J calls and clone size are given by that table; D and trimming were obtained from the DNA. Of some 270,000 clones listed, 80% to 85% were seen once; the top ten hold around 3.6%.

The receptor was isolated from a man aged 50 to 60 who had recovered from COVID-19. Sequencing was done on a sample of PBMCs or T cells enriched from blood (not recorded which). The gene calls are TRBV19 and TRBJ1-2; D may be TRBD1 (5 bases). The CDR3 protein is CASSIEGVGYTF. The CDR3 DNA is TGTGCCAGTAGTATCGAAGGGGTCGGCTACACCTTC.